The rows below give T cell receptor beta chains drawn from one sample of a study of glioma-infiltrating T cells after dendritic cell vaccination. Here immunoSEQ multiplex PCR was the method, and the copy in TCRdb shows in-frame clones only, minus some. The table lists roughly 100,000 clones, nearly 90% of them singletons. The sample here was blood, taken after dendritic cell vaccination. These receptors all come from a human donor with glioblastoma. Each CDR3 is given with its conserved first and last residue. D genes are given only for firm matches.

v_call: TRBV18
cdr3_length: 14
d_call: TRBD1
cdr3_aa: CASSPLGQGSPLHF

v_call: TRBV11-3
cdr3_length: 13
d_call: NA
cdr3_aa: CASSLGQGNEQFF

v_call: TRBV2
cdr3_length: 13
d_call: TRBD1
cdr3_aa: CASRATGDYGYTF

v_call: TRBV7-9
cdr3_length: 15
d_call: NA
cdr3_aa: CASSLVAGAPHGYTF

v_call: TRBV28
cdr3_length: 14
d_call: NA
cdr3_aa: CASSLLAPNQPQHF

v_call: TRBV2
cdr3_length: 15
d_call: TRBD2
cdr3_aa: CATSSQRGSYNEQFF

v_call: TRBV7-3
cdr3_length: 16
d_call: TRBD1
cdr3_aa: CASSYGTGARAGELFF

v_call: TRBV4-1
cdr3_length: 15
d_call: TRBD1
cdr3_aa: CASSQLLRQGARLNF

v_call: TRBV6-5
cdr3_length: 15
d_call: NA
cdr3_aa: CASSYYGGGSTEAFF

v_call: TRBV2
cdr3_length: 13
d_call: NA
cdr3_aa: CASSGGNFYGYTF

v_call: TRBV30
cdr3_length: 16
d_call: TRBD2
cdr3_aa: CAWAPPATSGRSEQYF

v_call: TRBV2
cdr3_length: 14
d_call: TRBD1
cdr3_aa: CASSDQGATYGYTF

v_call: TRBV4-1
cdr3_length: 15
d_call: NA
cdr3_aa: CASSQDPDSSYEQYF

v_call: TRBV23-1
cdr3_length: 16
d_call: NA
cdr3_aa: CASSQEEGEPPGELFF